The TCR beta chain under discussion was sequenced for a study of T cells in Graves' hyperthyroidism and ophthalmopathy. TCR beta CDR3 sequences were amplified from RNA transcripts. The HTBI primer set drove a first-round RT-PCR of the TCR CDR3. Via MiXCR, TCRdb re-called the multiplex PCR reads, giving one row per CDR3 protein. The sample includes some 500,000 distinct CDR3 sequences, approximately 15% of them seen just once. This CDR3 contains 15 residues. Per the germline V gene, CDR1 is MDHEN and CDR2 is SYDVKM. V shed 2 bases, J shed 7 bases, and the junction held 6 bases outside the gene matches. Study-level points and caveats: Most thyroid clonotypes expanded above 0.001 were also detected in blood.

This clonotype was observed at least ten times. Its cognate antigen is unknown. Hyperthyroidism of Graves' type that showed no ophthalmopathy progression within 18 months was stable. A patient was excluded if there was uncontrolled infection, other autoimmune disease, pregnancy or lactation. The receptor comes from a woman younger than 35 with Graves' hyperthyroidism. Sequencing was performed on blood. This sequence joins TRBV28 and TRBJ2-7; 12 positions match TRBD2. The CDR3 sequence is CASSLPTSGSGEQYF. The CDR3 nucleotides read TGTGCCAGCAGTTTACCGACTAGCGGGAGCGGAGAGCAGTACTTC.